Listed below are T cell receptor beta chains from one sample, sequenced in a study of blood T cell repertoires in COVID-19. Repertoires were generated with immunoSEQ multiplex PCR, while TCRdb's copy carries only in-frame clones and drops some. This sample carries 180,000 or so clones, just over 85% of them seen once, and the ten largest clones take roughly 7.8%. The sequencing input was peripheral blood. The receptors were sampled from a man aged 55 to 70 with acute or convalescent COVID-19. Each CDR3 is given without its conserved first and last residue. Clone size is stated in some rows and not others, as once, few, many or a class when expanded.

clone size: .
V gene: TRBV5-1
J gene: TRBJ2-1
CDR3 protein: ASRLDRGPYNEQF

clone size: few
V gene: TRBV6-4
J gene: TRBJ1-2
CDR3 protein: ASSASRNTGFGYT

clone size: .
V gene: TRBV9
J gene: TRBJ2-1
CDR3 protein: ASSLSGSSYNEQF

clone size: few
V gene: TRBV27
J gene: TRBJ2-1
CDR3 protein: ASTSSPGRALSNEQF

clone size: .
V gene: TRBV3-1/TRBV3-2
J gene: TRBJ1-6
CDR3 protein: ASSQTAYNSPLH

clone size: .
V gene: TRBV19
J gene: TRBJ1-3
CDR3 protein: ASSIRDYSGNTIY

clone size: .
V gene: TRBV28
J gene: TRBJ1-2
CDR3 protein: ASSVQGFYGYT

clone size: few
V gene: TRBV11-3
J gene: TRBJ1-4
CDR3 protein: ATHRGTNEKLF

clone size: .
V gene: TRBV27
J gene: TRBJ1-6
CDR3 protein: ASCSEDTQGSPLH

clone size: .
V gene: TRBV9
J gene: TRBJ2-3
CDR3 protein: ASSVAGTTQYTQY

clone size: .
V gene: TRBV30
J gene: TRBJ2-3
CDR3 protein: ALTGTSGSLTDTQY

clone size: .
V gene: TRBV28
J gene: TRBJ1-2
CDR3 protein: ASTAQGAGGYT

clone size: .
V gene: TRBV11-2
J gene: TRBJ2-7
CDR3 protein: ASSPRDRVHYEQY

clone size: .
V gene: TRBV3-1/TRBV3-2
J gene: TRBJ1-1
CDR3 protein: ASSQRDTEAF

clone size: .
V gene: TRBV27
J gene: TRBJ1-1
CDR3 protein: ASSRRDKGYTEAF

clone size: .
V gene: TRBV10-3
J gene: TRBJ2-2
CDR3 protein: AISDPSAGANTGELF

clone size: many
V gene: TRBV6-4
J gene: TRBJ2-1
CDR3 protein: ASSENREGSNEQF

clone size: .
V gene: TRBV27
J gene: TRBJ2-1
CDR3 protein: ASSRFQLAGEGNEQF

clone size: few
V gene: TRBV11-2
J gene: TRBJ2-2
CDR3 protein: AYTPGLTGELF

clone size: .
V gene: TRBV19
J gene: TRBJ1-5
CDR3 protein: ASTKQGIGNQPQH

clone size: .
V gene: TRBV10-3
J gene: TRBJ1-1
CDR3 protein: AIGITPYTEAF

clone size: once
V gene: TRBV11-2
J gene: TRBJ2-3
CDR3 protein: ASSSGQVTDTQY

clone size: .
V gene: TRBV28
J gene: TRBJ2-1
CDR3 protein: ASSPPNRVGSSYEQF

clone size: few
V gene: TRBV10-1
J gene: TRBJ2-7
CDR3 protein: ASSEHRLAGVDEQY

clone size: .
V gene: TRBV5-1
J gene: TRBJ2-1
CDR3 protein: ASSLAPPGTSGSAQF

clone size: .
V gene: TRBV14
J gene: TRBJ2-7
CDR3 protein: ASSSGSGSGQY

clone size: once
V gene: TRBV28
J gene: TRBJ1-5
CDR3 protein: ASSLSGIYSNQPQH

clone size: .
V gene: TRBV3-1/TRBV3-2
J gene: TRBJ2-1
CDR3 protein: ASSQEGGYEQF

clone size: .
V gene: TRBV28
J gene: TRBJ1-5
CDR3 protein: ASSSGQGDRNQPQH

clone size: .
V gene: TRBV11-1
J gene: TRBJ2-1
CDR3 protein: ASSLAGVSYNEQF

clone size: .
V gene: TRBV5-5
J gene: TRBJ2-3
CDR3 protein: ASRLTTGVRDTQY

clone size: .
V gene: TRBV30
J gene: TRBJ1-3
CDR3 protein: AWRRGTNTIY

clone size: .
V gene: TRBV4-1
J gene: TRBJ1-2
CDR3 protein: ASSHAGTGGDGGYT

clone size: medium-sized
V gene: TRBV27
J gene: TRBJ2-7
CDR3 protein: ASSLKPATSSGTSGPGSEQY

clone size: .
V gene: TRBV28
J gene: TRBJ1-3
CDR3 protein: ASSLNRGNTIY

clone size: .
V gene: TRBV7-9
J gene: TRBJ2-3
CDR3 protein: ASSLGTSRGVDTQY

clone size: .
V gene: TRBV28
J gene: TRBJ2-5
CDR3 protein: ASSLYVNTWETQY

clone size: .
V gene: TRBV2
J gene: TRBJ2-2
CDR3 protein: ASRDTSGDNTGELF

clone size: few
V gene: TRBV20-1
J gene: TRBJ2-1
CDR3 protein: SASAAGGYYNEQF

clone size: .
V gene: TRBV3-1/TRBV3-2
J gene: TRBJ1-1
CDR3 protein: ASSPETGGPLNTEAF

clone size: .
V gene: TRBV25-1
J gene: TRBJ1-2
CDR3 protein: ASGDSRAFGYT

clone size: once
V gene: TRBV7-9
J gene: TRBJ1-3
CDR3 protein: ASSSMTSGNTIY

clone size: once
V gene: TRBV6-5
J gene: TRBJ2-3
CDR3 protein: ASSYSPSGSTDTQY